This T cell receptor (beta chain) was retrieved from a study of blood T cell repertoires in COVID-19. The table came from immunoSEQ multiplex PCR; TCRdb's copy has only in-frame clones and leaves some out. The sample lists tens of thousands of clones; nearly 80% were seen once. The germline V gene has CDR1 MNHNY and CDR2 SVGAGI (reference sequence). The CDR3 has 14 residues. With V trimmed by 3 bases and J by 6 bases, 3 bases remained unmatched. The sequence came from a man aged 65 to 79 with COVID-19, enrolled during active disease. V is TRBV6-6 and J is TRBJ2-5; TRBD1 aligns across 11 bases. Material: peripheral blood. The CDR3 bases are TGTGCCAGCAGTTATCGGACAGGGGGCAAGACCCAGTACTTC. The encoded protein is CASSYRTGGKTQYF.